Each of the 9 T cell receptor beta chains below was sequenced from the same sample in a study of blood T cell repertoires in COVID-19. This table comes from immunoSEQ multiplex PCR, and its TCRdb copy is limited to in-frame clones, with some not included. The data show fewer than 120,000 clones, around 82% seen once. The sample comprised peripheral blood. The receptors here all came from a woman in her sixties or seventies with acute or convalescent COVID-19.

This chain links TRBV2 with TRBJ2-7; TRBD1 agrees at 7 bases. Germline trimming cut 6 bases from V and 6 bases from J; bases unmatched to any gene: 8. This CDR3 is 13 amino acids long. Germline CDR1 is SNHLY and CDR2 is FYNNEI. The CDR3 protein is CASSGDRESEQYF. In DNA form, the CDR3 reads TGTGCCAGCAGCGGAGACAGGGAAAGCGAGCAGTACTTC.

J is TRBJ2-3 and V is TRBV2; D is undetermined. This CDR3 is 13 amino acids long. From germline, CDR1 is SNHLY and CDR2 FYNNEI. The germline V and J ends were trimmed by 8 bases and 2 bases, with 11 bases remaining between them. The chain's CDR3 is CASRSASTDTQYF. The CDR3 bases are TGTGCCAGCCGGAGCGCCTCCACAGATACGCAGTATTTT.

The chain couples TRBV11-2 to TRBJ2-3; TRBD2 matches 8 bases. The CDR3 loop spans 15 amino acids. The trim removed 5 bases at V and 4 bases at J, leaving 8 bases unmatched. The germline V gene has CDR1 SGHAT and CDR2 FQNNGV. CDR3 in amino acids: CASSPDPGLADTQYF. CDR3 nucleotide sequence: TGTGCCAGCAGCCCCGACCCGGGACTAGCAGATACGCAGTATTTT.

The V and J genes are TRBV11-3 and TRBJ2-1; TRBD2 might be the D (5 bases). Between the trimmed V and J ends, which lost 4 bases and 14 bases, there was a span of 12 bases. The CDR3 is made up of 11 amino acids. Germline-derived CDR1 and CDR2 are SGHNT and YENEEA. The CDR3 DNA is TGTGCCAGCAGCTCCGACACGGAGGAGTTCTTC. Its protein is CASSSDTEEFF.

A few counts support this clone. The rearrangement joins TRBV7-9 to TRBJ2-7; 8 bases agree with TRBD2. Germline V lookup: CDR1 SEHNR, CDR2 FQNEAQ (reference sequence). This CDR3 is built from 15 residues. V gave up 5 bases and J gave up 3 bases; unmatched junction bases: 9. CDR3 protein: CASSPRTSLGYEQYF. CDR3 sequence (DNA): TGTGCCAGCAGCCCCCGGACTAGCCTTGGCTACGAGCAGTACTTC.

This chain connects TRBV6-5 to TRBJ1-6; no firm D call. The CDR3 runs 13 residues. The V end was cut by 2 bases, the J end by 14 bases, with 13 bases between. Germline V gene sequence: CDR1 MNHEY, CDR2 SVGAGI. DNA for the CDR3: TGTGCCAGCAGTTACGGTTACCAAAGCACCCTCCACTTT. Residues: CASSYGYQSTLHF.

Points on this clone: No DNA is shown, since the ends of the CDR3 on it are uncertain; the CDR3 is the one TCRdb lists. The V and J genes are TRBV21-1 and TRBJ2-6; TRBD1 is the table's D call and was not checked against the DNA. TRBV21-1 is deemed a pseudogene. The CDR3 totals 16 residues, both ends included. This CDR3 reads CASKNRFGSGANVLTF.

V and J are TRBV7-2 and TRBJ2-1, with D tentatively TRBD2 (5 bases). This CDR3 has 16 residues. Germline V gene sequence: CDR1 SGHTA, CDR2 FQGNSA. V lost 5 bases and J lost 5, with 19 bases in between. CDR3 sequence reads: CASSPSPLRGNNEQFF. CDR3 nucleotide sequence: TGTGCCAGCAGCCCAAGTCCGCTTCGGGGTAACAATGAGCAGTTCTTC.

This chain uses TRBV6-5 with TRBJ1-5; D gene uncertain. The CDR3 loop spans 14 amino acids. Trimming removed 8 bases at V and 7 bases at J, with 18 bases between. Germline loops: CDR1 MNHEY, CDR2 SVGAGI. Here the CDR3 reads CASLPGGRGQPQHF. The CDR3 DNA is TGTGCCAGCCTTCCCGGTGGGCGAGGGCAGCCCCAGCATTTT.